Listed below are T cell receptor beta chains from one sample, sequenced in a study of response to subunit inactivated influenza vaccine. TCRdb reprocessed the RT-PCR reads via MiXCR and lists one record per CDR3 protein. The sample includes about 570,000 distinct CDR3 sequences, approximately 10% of them seen just once. This same sample was also part of a study on T cells expressing NK-cell markers.

The starting material was PBMCs from blood, obtained on the day of vaccination. The receptor source for this set is a man aged 50 or older who received an inactivated influenza vaccine. Each CDR3 is given with its conserved first and last residue. The order of the fields is D gene, V gene, J gene, clone size, CDR3 protein, CDR3 DNA. A D gene is named only where the DNA matches it firmly. Clone size appears in some rows only: once, few, many, or a class for an expanded clone.

>TRBD1|TRBV7-9|TRBJ2-5|many
CASRLTGPQETQYF
TGTGCCAGCAGACTGACAGGGCCCCAAGAGACCCAGTACTTC
>.|TRBV9|TRBJ2-3|few
CASSPRRPSTDTQYF
TGTGCCAGCAGCCCCCGCAGGCCCAGCACAGATACGCAGTATTTT
>.|TRBV28|TRBJ2-5|few
CASSLWVGETQYF
TGTGCCAGCAGTTTGTGGGTCGGGGAGACCCAGTACTTC
>TRBD2|TRBV7-2|TRBJ2-5|.
CASSLAETSGGAETQYF
TGTGCCAGCAGCTTAGCGGAGACTAGCGGGGGTGCAGAGACCCAGTACTTC
>TRBD1|TRBV30|TRBJ2-1|few
CAWSLGTGQFF
TGTGCCTGGAGTTTAGGGACAGGGCAGTTCTTC
>TRBD1|TRBV20-1|TRBJ2-1|few
CSAFSGTGNNEQFF
TGCAGTGCATTCTCCGGGACAGGCAACAATGAGCAGTTCTTC
>.|TRBV7-9|TRBJ2-1|.
CASSLLDRRGNEQFF
TGTGCCAGCAGCTTATTGGACAGAAGGGGCAATGAGCAGTTCTTC
>TRBD1|TRBV29-1|TRBJ1-1|few
CSVDRGLGAFF
TGCAGCGTTGATAGGGGGCTAGGAGCTTTCTTT
>TRBD1|TRBV11-3|TRBJ2-2|.
CASTSHLSGGHTGELFF
TGTGCCAGCACCTCACACCTGTCAGGGGGCCACACCGGGGAGCTGTTTTTT
>TRBD1|TRBV6-1|TRBJ1-1|.
CASKIDRGNGLGFF
TGTGCCAGCAAAATTGACAGGGGTAACGGATTGGGTTTCTTT
>TRBD2|TRBV6-1|TRBJ2-7|.
CASSQGLVGVYEQYF
TGTGCCAGCAGTCAGGGACTAGTGGGAGTCTACGAGCAGTACTTC
>.|TRBV6-2/TRBV6-3|TRBJ1-3|.
CASSYLARRTSGNTIYF
TGTGCCAGCAGTTACTTAGCGCGGCGGACCTCTGGAAACACCATATATTTT
>TRBD1|TRBV12-3/TRBV12-4|TRBJ1-1|many
CASSFGQGIMNTEAFF
TGTGCCAGCAGTTTTGGACAGGGTATCATGAACACTGAAGCTTTCTTT
>.|TRBV14|TRBJ2-1|.
CASSQGGDYNEQFF
TGTGCCAGCAGCCAAGGGGGAGACTACAATGAGCAGTTCTTC
>TRBD1|TRBV5-1|TRBJ1-4|few
CASSAGQGGVEKLFF
TGCGCCAGCAGCGCCGGACAGGGGGGTGTCGAAAAACTGTTTTTT
>TRBD2|TRBV6-2/TRBV6-3|TRBJ2-1|few
CASSYSAGGPINEQFF
TGTGCCAGCAGTTACAGCGCGGGAGGGCCTATCAATGAGCAGTTCTTC
>TRBD2|TRBV4-2|TRBJ2-2|few
CASSQGTSGTGELFF
TGTGCCAGCAGCCAAGGAACTAGCGGCACCGGGGAGCTGTTTTTT
>.|TRBV5-4|TRBJ2-3|.
CASSLTRGAGDTQYF
TGTGCCAGCAGCTTGACCCGGGGGGCCGGCGATACGCAGTATTTT
>TRBD2|TRBV5-5|TRBJ2-2|.
CASSSSPGGNTGELFF
TGTGCCAGCAGTTCCTCCCCGGGGGGAAACACCGGGGAGCTGTTTTTT
>TRBD1|TRBV9|TRBJ1-1|few
CASSSQQGVTEAFF
TGTGCCAGCAGCTCGCAACAGGGGGTCACTGAAGCTTTCTTT
>TRBD2|TRBV9|TRBJ2-7|few
CASSVGGSPYEQYF
TGTGCCAGCAGCGTAGGCGGGAGCCCCTACGAGCAGTACTTC
>.|TRBV29-1|TRBJ2-1|few
CSARSGADHSYNEQFF
TGCAGCGCTCGATCAGGAGCGGACCATTCCTACAATGAGCAGTTCTTC
>.|TRBV5-5|TRBJ2-1|.
CASSLIGGSYNEQFF
TGTGCCAGCAGCTTGATCGGGGGATCCTACAATGAGCAGTTCTTC
>TRBD2|TRBV20-1|TRBJ2-1|few
CSARGRTSGTYNEQFF
TGCAGTGCTAGAGGGAGGACTAGCGGGACCTACAATGAGCAGTTCTTC
>.|TRBV7-2|TRBJ2-1|.
CASSLLDSPGEQFF
TGTGCCAGCAGCTTGTTAGACTCGCCCGGTGAGCAGTTCTTC
>TRBD2|TRBV7-2|TRBJ2-3|few
CASSAANLAGTDTQYF
TGTGCCAGCAGCGCAGCGAACCTAGCGGGCACAGATACGCAGTATTTT
>.|TRBV29-1|TRBJ2-5|.
CSFRGARTQYF
TGCAGCTTCCGGGGCGCAAGGACCCAGTACTTC
>TRBD2|TRBV29-1|TRBJ2-1|many
CSATGTSGIYEQFF
TGCAGCGCTACTGGGACTAGCGGGATTTATGAGCAGTTCTTC
>.|TRBV7-2|TRBJ2-7|.
CASSLESGRVYEQYF
TGTGCCAGCAGCTTAGAGAGCGGCAGAGTCTACGAGCAGTACTTC
>TRBD2|TRBV7-2|TRBJ2-7|few
CASSRTSLSYEQYF
TGTGCCAGCAGTAGGACTAGCCTCTCCTACGAGCAGTACTTC
>TRBD2|TRBV5-1|TRBJ2-1|.
CASSQTGAGGQQFF
TGCGCCAGCAGCCAGACGGGGGCGGGAGGACAGCAGTTCTTC
>.|TRBV20-1|TRBJ2-5|.
CSATLRGSLETQYF
TGCAGTGCTACCCTAAGAGGTAGCTTGGAGACCCAGTACTTC
>TRBD2|TRBV10-3|TRBJ2-3|.
CAITTGTSGMQYF
TGTGCCATCACCACGGGGACTAGCGGGATGCAGTATTTT
>TRBD2|TRBV4-2|TRBJ2-1|few
CASSQELLAGGSGQFF
TGTGCCAGCAGCCAAGAATTGCTAGCGGGGGGTTCGGGGCAGTTCTTC
>TRBD1|TRBV27|TRBJ2-2|few
CASSPGTGVGELFF
TGTGCCAGCAGTCCCGGGACAGGGGTCGGGGAGCTGTTTTTT
>.|TRBV29-1|TRBJ1-1|few
CSVEDLQGSFF
TGCAGCGTTGAAGATCTACAGGGTTCTTTCTTT
>TRBD1|TRBV19|TRBJ1-5|few
CASSIDLWDRGGNQPQHF
TGTGCCAGTAGTATAGATCTGTGGGACAGGGGAGGCAATCAGCCCCAGCATTTT
>TRBD1|TRBV15|TRBJ1-1|many
CATSRAGTGQEAFF
TGTGCCACCAGCAGAGCAGGGACAGGCCAAGAAGCTTTCTTT
>.|TRBV20-1|TRBJ2-1|.
CSARVVGSNNEQFF
TGCAGTGCTAGAGTAGTCGGGAGCAACAATGAGCAGTTCTTC
>.|TRBV29-1|TRBJ2-1|few
CSVGPGRYNEQFF
TGCAGCGTTGGCCCGGGGCGATACAATGAGCAGTTCTTC
>.|TRBV12-5|TRBJ2-1|.
CASGLAAPGRFEQFF
TGTGCTAGTGGTTTGGCCGCTCCGGGCCGGTTTGAGCAGTTCTTC
>.|TRBV12-3/TRBV12-4|TRBJ2-1|few
CASSQGQGSPNEQFF
TGTGCCAGCAGCCAGGGGCAGGGTAGTCCCAATGAGCAGTTCTTC
>.|TRBV18|TRBJ2-3|.
CASSPIDTQYF
TGTGCCAGCTCACCTATAGATACGCAGTATTTT
>.|TRBV5-1|TRBJ2-3|many
CASSRDRTDTQYF
TGCGCCAGCAGCCGGGACCGGACAGATACGCAGTATTTT
>.|TRBV9|TRBJ1-3|few
CASSVDGERGNTIYF
TGTGCCAGCAGCGTAGATGGGGAAAGAGGAAACACCATATATTTT
>TRBD1|TRBV7-9|TRBJ2-7|few
CAGGQGAFYEQYF
TGTGCCGGGGGACAGGGCGCCTTCTACGAGCAGTACTTC
>.|TRBV4-1|TRBJ2-7|.
CASSPFQGLSSSYEQYF
TGCGCCAGCAGCCCGTTTCAGGGACTTTCCAGCTCCTACGAGCAGTACTTC
>TRBD2|TRBV20-1|TRBJ2-1|.
CSALAGGHEQFF
TGCAGTGCTCTAGCGGGGGGTCATGAGCAGTTCTTC
>.|TRBV6-5|TRBJ1-4|many
CASSYSGYLNEKLFF
TGTGCCAGCAGTTACTCGGGATACCTAAATGAAAAACTGTTTTTT
>.|TRBV5-1|TRBJ1-1|few
CASSPDQVNTEAFF
TGCGCCAGCAGCCCGGACCAAGTAAACACTGAAGCTTTCTTT
>.|TRBV5-1|TRBJ2-7|once
CASSPRETVVFGEQYF
TGCGCCAGCAGCCCGCGAGAGACAGTTGTGTTCGGGGAGCAGTACTTC
>.|TRBV20-1|TRBJ2-7|many
CSARDKEGINEQYF
TGCAGTGCTAGAGATAAGGAGGGCATCAACGAGCAGTACTTC
>TRBD1|TRBV2|TRBJ2-7|.
CGGQGVSEEQYF
TGTGGGGGACAGGGGGTTTCAGAAGAGCAGTACTTC
>TRBD1|TRBV28|TRBJ2-7|.
CASSLSGTGSEQYF
TGTGCCAGCAGTTTATCCGGGACAGGATCTGAGCAGTACTTC
>TRBD1|TRBV20-1|TRBJ1-5|.
CSAKPGTGDQPQHF
TGCAGTGCTAAACCCGGGACAGGGGATCAGCCCCAGCATTTT